The clone carrying this T cell receptor (beta chain) was detected a few times. In the authors' methods: The authors estimated nucleated cell counts from reference gene primer amplification. Assay used: immunoSEQ multiplex PCR; TCRdb lists only in-frame clones, some missing. Clone size and V and J calls were adopted from that table, with D and trimming inferred from the DNA. The table has 300,000 to 450,000 clones, about 80% seen once. This sample stems from a study of blood T cell repertoires in COVID-19. Turning to the study itself: Samples taken during acute and convalescent COVID-19 were collected in the United States, Italy and Spain. PBMCs, B-cell-depleted T cells, or T cells were the source of the cDNA or gDNA that made up the material.

Germline CDR1 is MNHEY and CDR2 is SMNVEV (reference sequence). V lost 6 bases, J lost 6 bases, and 5 bases stayed unmatched. The CDR3 consists of 14 residues. The chain links TRBV27 to TRBJ1-4; TRBD1 matches at 9 bases. This TCR was sampled from a human donor with acute or convalescent COVID-19. The donor label of this sample is uncertain. Sequencing was done on a sample of peripheral blood. The CDR3 sequence is CASSQGTGYEKLFF. Here the CDR3 DNA reads TGTGCCAGCAGCCAGGGGACAGGGTATGAAAAACTGTTTTTT.